This T cell receptor (beta chain) was documented in a study of blood T cell repertoires in COVID-19. Study summary: COVID-19 samples, acute and convalescent, were from the United States, Italy and Spain. PBMCs, B-cell-depleted T cells, or T cells were the source of the cDNA or gDNA that made up the material.

The CDR3 is 15 amino acids. The V segment lost 4 bases and the J segment 1 base; nucleotides outside the gene matches: 1. Per germline, CDR1 LGHNT and CDR2 FRNRAP. TCRdb keeps only in-frame clones here, not all; method: immunoSEQ multiplex PCR. The sample lists about 140,000 clones; 82% were seen once. This clone was counted once. The sequencing input was peripheral blood. V usage is TRBV12-5 and J usage is TRBJ2-5, with 12 bases matching TRBD2. The receptor comes from an elderly woman with acute or convalescent COVID-19. CDR3 sequence reads: CASGSGLAGQETQYF. In DNA form, the CDR3 reads TGTGCTAGTGGTTCGGGACTAGCGGGCCAAGAGACCCAGTACTTC. Drawing the rest from reference TRBV12-5 and TRBJ2-5, the complete variable domain is DARVTQTPRHKVTEMGQEVTMRCQPILGHNTVFWYRQTMMQGLELLAYFRNRAPLDDSGMPKDRFSAEMPDATLATLKIQPSEPRDSAVYFCASGSGLAGQETQYFGPGTRLLVL.